The 15 T cell receptor beta chains reported below all come from one sample, sequenced in a study of OX40 agonist ivuxolimab in advanced cancers. The method was immunoSEQ multiplex PCR; TCRdb's version includes in-frame clones alone and lacks a portion of them. The sample holds tens of thousands of clones, 92% seen once. The starting material was CD4+ or CD8+ T cells sorted from blood, obtained in a trial of the OX40 agonist ivuxolimab. The origin of the receptors is an adult with an advanced solid tumor such as melanoma, head and neck, liver or kidney cancer.

The chain carries TRBV5-1 and TRBJ1-1; a possible D gene is TRBD1 (5 bases). Germline V gene sequence: CDR1 SGHRS, CDR2 YFSETQ. CDR3 length equals 15 residues. Trimming shortened V by 1 base and J by 2 bases, and 12 bases separated the two germline ends. CDR3 in DNA: TGCGCCAGCAGCTTGTCGAGGGGTGGAAACACTGAAGCTTTCTTT. It is translated as CASSLSRGGNTEAFF.

In DNA, the CDR3 is TGTGCCAGCAGCCGTGGACCTGTGGGTGTAAATGAGCAGTTCTTC. It codes for CASSRGPVGVNEQFF. The chain employs TRBV5-4 and TRBJ2-1; D uncertain. The CDR3 runs 15 residues. Trimming took 4 bases from V and 7 from J, leaving 18 bases between them. The germline V gene encodes CDR1 SGHNT and CDR2 YYREEE (reference sequence). The variable domain in full, with the rest retrieved from reference TRBV5-4 and TRBJ2-1, is ETGVTQSPTHLIKTRGQQVTLRCSSQSGHNTVSWYQQALGQGPQFIFQYYREEENGRGNFPPRFSGLQFPNYSSELNVNALELDDSALYLCASSRGPVGVNEQFFGPGTRLTVL.

The chain links TRBV9 to TRBJ2-2, with D unclear. This CDR3 spans 13 amino acids. Germline-derived CDR1 and CDR2 are SGDLS and YYNGEE. V shed 0 bases and J shed 6 bases, with 6 bases lying between them. CDR3 sequence: CASSVDPPGELFF. As DNA, the CDR3 is TGTGCCAGCAGCGTAGACCCCCCCGGGGAGCTGTTTTTT.

V and J are TRBV2 and TRBJ1-1; the match to TRBD1 covers 8 bases. Germline CDR1 and CDR2: SNHLY and FYNNEI. The CDR3 sequence is 14 residues long. V was pared by 10 bases and J by 3 bases, with 10 bases of the junction left unmatched. The CDR3 nucleotides read TGTGCCATCGACCTGACAGGGGTGTACACTGAAGCTTTCTTT. Translating gives CAIDLTGVYTEAFF.

This clone came up once. This chain uses TRBV15 with TRBJ2-1, with D hard to call. Germline lookup yields CDR1 LNHNV and CDR2 YYDKDF (reference sequence). This CDR3 has 15 residues. The V and J ends lost 0 bases and 3 bases respectively, with 9 bases between them. CDR3 bases: TGTGCCACCAGCAGAGATTTAGGCAGCTACAATGAGCAGTTCTTC. This gives the protein CATSRDLGSYNEQFF.

V usage is TRBV29-1 and J usage is TRBJ2-7, with a possible D match to TRBD2 (6 bases). Trimming pared 0 bases from V and 7 bases from J, leaving 22 bases between. This CDR3 has 16 residues. Germline CDR1 is SQVTM and CDR2 is ANQGSEA. In DNA form, the CDR3 reads TGCAGCGTTGAAGATCTTGACGGGAGTCCTAAAAGGGAGCAGTACTTC. Translating gives CSVEDLDGSPKREQYF.

With regard to this clone: The junction differs from germline at one of its ends, possibly a read error. This chain links TRBV10-3 with TRBJ2-5; 10 bases fit TRBD1. This CDR3 is 15 amino acids long. Germline-derived CDR1 and CDR2 are ENHRY and SYGVKD. The CDR3 DNA sequence: TGTGCCAGCAGTGAAGCGACAGGGGGCGCGGAGACCCAGTACTTC. Translation gives CASSEATGGAETQYF.

The genes are TRBV18 and TRBJ2-7; 8 bases map to TRBD1. Germline CDR1 KGHSH, CDR2 LQKENI. Losses at the gene ends were 3 bases for V and 1 base for J; bases not matched to a gene: 5. This CDR3 region has 15 residues. The CDR3 protein is CASSPPGTGSYEQYF. The DNA of the CDR3 is TGTGCCAGCTCACCTCCTGGGACAGGATCCTACGAGCAGTACTTC.

The CDR3 sequence: CASSLGTGGAFF. CDR3 nucleotide sequence: TGCGCCAGCAGCTTGGGGACAGGGGGAGCTTTCTTT. J is TRBJ1-1 and V is TRBV5-1; 10 bases are shared with TRBD1. The CDR3 loop spans 12 amino acids. CDR1 is SGHRS and CDR2 is YFSETQ in the germline V gene. J gave up 10 bases and V 0 bases, and 0 bases lay outside the gene matches.

Of note for this clone: Other DNA variants within this sample encode the same CDR3. The rearrangement uses TRBV7-9 and TRBJ1-5; unclear D gene. Germline V gene sequence: CDR1 SEHNR, CDR2 FQNEAQ (reference sequence). The V end was cut by 1 base, the J end by 7 bases, with 17 bases between. The CDR3 sequence is 16 residues long. The CDR3 is CASSLGELGNNQPQHF. The DNA of the CDR3 is TGTGCCAGCAGCTTAGGGGAGTTGGGGAACAACCAGCCCCAGCATTTT.

J is TRBJ2-5 and V is TRBV19; TRBD2 aligns across 10 bases. The assigned J gene may be wrong: the sequence end matches TRBJ2-7 better. The CDR3 runs to 15 residues. Germline CDR1 LNHDA, CDR2 SQIVND (reference sequence). This CDR3 reads CASSITSGTLYEQYF. The CDR3 DNA follows: TGTGCCAGTAGTATTACTAGCGGGACCCTCTACGAGCAGTACTTC.

The V and J genes are TRBV5-1 and TRBJ1-1, with a tentative D call TRBD1 (5 bases). CDR3 length: 14 residues. Trimming pared 2 bases from V and 4 bases from J, leaving 12 bases between. Germline V gene sequence: CDR1 SGHRS, CDR2 YFSETQ. DNA for the CDR3: TGCGCCAGCAGCTTACAGGAATGGGGCACTGAAGCTTTCTTT. Protein sequence: CASSLQEWGTEAFF.

The chain combines TRBV27 with TRBJ1-1; 9 bases align to TRBD1. Germline V gene sequence: CDR1 MNHEY, CDR2 SMNVEV (reference sequence). The CDR3 has 17 residues. With 3 bases clipped from V and 4 bases from J, the junction kept 12 bases outside the gene matches. CDR3 in amino acids: CASSFGQGPPIGTEAFF. The CDR3 DNA reads as TGTGCCAGCAGTTTCGGACAGGGGCCACCTATTGGCACTGAAGCTTTCTTT.

The CDR3 is CASRGTGETAGWGYTF. CDR3 in DNA: TGTGCCAGCAGGGGGACAGGGGAGACGGCGGGTTGGGGCTACACCTTC. This chain uses TRBV2 with TRBJ1-2; 10 bases map to TRBD1. The trim removed 6 bases at V and 8 bases at J, leaving 15 bases unmatched. From germline, CDR1 is SNHLY and CDR2 FYNNEI. CDR3 size: 16 residues.

The chain joins TRBV30 to TRBJ2-1; 7 positions match TRBD1. Germline-derived CDR1 and CDR2 are GTSNPN and SVGIG (reference sequence). After removal of 4 bases from V and 9 bases from J, the junction contained 3 bases not matched to a gene. The CDR3 extends over 11 amino acids. The chain's CDR3 is CAWTQGLEQFF. In DNA form, the CDR3 reads TGTGCCTGGACACAGGGGCTTGAGCAGTTCTTC.